This is a list of T cell receptor beta chains from one sample in a study of Graves' ophthalmopathy and Graves' hyperthyroidism. TCRdb ran MiXCR on the multiplex PCR reads and lists one entry per CDR3 protein. This sample has approximately 1.2 million distinct CDR3 sequences, with approximately 35% found just once. Material: peripheral blood or thyroid tissue (not recorded which). Receptor source: an adult man with Graves' hyperthyroidism. The CDR3 runs from the conserved cysteine through the conserved F or W. A D gene is named only where the DNA matches it firmly. Size tells how often a clone was seen (once, few, many) or the class of an expanded clone, and some rows leave it out.

v_gene	abundance	j_gene	d_gene	CDR3nt	CDR3aa
TRBV12-3/TRBV12-4	few	TRBJ2-5	TRBD1	TGTGCCAGCAGTGGACAGGGGGCGCAGGTCCAGGAGACCCAGTACTTC	CASSGQGAQVQETQYF
TRBV29-1	few	TRBJ1-4	TRBD1	TGCAGCGTTGAGACTCGGCAGGGGGGAGAACTGTTTTTT	CSVETRQGGELFF
TRBV2	.	TRBJ1-1	.	TGTGCCAGCAATCAGGGGTCGGACACTGAAGCTTTCTTT	CASNQGSDTEAFF
TRBV29-1	.	TRBJ2-5	.	TGCAGCCACTCCCGACGGGAGGAGACCCAGTACTTC	CSHSRREETQYF
TRBV10-2	many	TRBJ1-2	.	TGCGCCAGCAGTGACTCCGGCCGTAGTGGCTACACCTTC	CASSDSGRSGYTF
TRBV10-3	.	TRBJ1-2	.	TGTGCCTCTACTAAGTCGGGGGGACGAGGAAACTATGGCTACACCTTC	CASTKSGGRGNYGYTF
TRBV19	few	TRBJ2-7	TRBD2	TGTGCCAGTAATCAACCGGCAGGGAGGGCCTACGAGCAGTACTTC	CASNQPAGRAYEQYF
TRBV4-3	many	TRBJ1-1	TRBD1	TGCGCCAGCAGCCATCGACAGGGGTTGAACACTGAAGCTTTCTTT	CASSHRQGLNTEAFF
TRBV10-3	once	TRBJ1-5	.	TGTGCCACCCGGGACCGGAGGGATAGCAATCAGCCCCAGCATTTT	CATRDRRDSNQPQHF
TRBV10-3	.	TRBJ1-1	.	TGTGCCATCAGGGAAAGGGGTCAGGGTAGGACTGAAGCTTTCTTT	CAIRERGQGRTEAFF